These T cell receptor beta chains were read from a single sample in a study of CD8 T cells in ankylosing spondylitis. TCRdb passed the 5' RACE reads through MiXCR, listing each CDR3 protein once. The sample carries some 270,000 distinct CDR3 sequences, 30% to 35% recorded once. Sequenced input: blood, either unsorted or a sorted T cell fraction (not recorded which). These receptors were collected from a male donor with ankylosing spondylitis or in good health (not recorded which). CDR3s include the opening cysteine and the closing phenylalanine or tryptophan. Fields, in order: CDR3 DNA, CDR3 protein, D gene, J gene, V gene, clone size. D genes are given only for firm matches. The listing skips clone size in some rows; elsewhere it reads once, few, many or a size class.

TGTGCCAGCAGTTACACCGACACAGAGCAGTACTTC,CASSYTDTEQYF,-,TRBJ2-7,TRBV6-6,-
TGCAGTGCTATAGCTAGCGGGGGGCCCTCCTACGAGCAGTACTTC,CSAIASGGPSYEQYF,TRBD2,TRBJ2-7,TRBV20-1,-
TGTGCCAGCAGCCTCAGGGACATTGAGCAGTTCTTC,CASSLRDIEQFF,-,TRBJ2-1,TRBV5-6,-
TGTGCCACACGCAGTTCGCGGGGTCCGCTCACCGGGGAGCTGTTTTTT,CATRSSRGPLTGELFF,-,TRBJ2-2,TRBV10-3,-
TGTGCCTGGGCAGACGGGCACTCTGGAAACACCATATATTTT,CAWADGHSGNTIYF,-,TRBJ1-3,TRBV30,-
TGTGCCAGTAGTTCCCAGGGTTGGCCCCAGCATTTT,CASSSQGWPQHF,-,TRBJ1-5,TRBV19,-
TGTGCCAGCGTCAAACGGGACAGGCAAGAGACCCAGTACTTC,CASVKRDRQETQYF,TRBD1,TRBJ2-5,TRBV28,-
TGTGCCAGCAGTTTGATCGGGACAGGGGGCTCCTACGAGCAGTACTTC,CASSLIGTGGSYEQYF,TRBD1,TRBJ2-7,TRBV12-3/TRBV12-4,-
TGTGCCAGCAGTTTCCTTTATAGCAATCAGCCCCAGCATTTT,CASSFLYSNQPQHF,-,TRBJ1-5,TRBV12-3/TRBV12-4,-
TGCAGCGTCAAACAGCGGGCCTCCTACGAGCAGTACTTC,CSVKQRASYEQYF,-,TRBJ2-7,TRBV29-1,-
TGTGCCAGCAGCTTGGCGGGGGACCAAGAGACCCAGTACTTC,CASSLAGDQETQYF,TRBD2,TRBJ2-5,TRBV7-2,many
TGTGCCAGCAGCTTAGGGGCAGAATACAATGAGCAGTTCTTC,CASSLGAEYNEQFF,-,TRBJ2-1,TRBV11-2,few
TGTGCCAGCAGCTTAATGCTAGCGGGGTTAGCTGCAGATACGCAGTATTTT,CASSLMLAGLAADTQYF,TRBD2,TRBJ2-3,TRBV7-2,few
TGTGCCAGCAGCAAGACAGGACTGAACACTGAAGCTTTCTTT,CASSKTGLNTEAFF,-,TRBJ1-1,TRBV6-1,-
TGTGCCAGCAGTTTATTCGGGTACGGCACAGATACGCAGTATTTT,CASSLFGYGTDTQYF,-,TRBJ2-3,TRBV27,few
TGTGCCACCAGCAGCCTCAGGGGTCAGCCCCAGCATTTT,CATSSLRGQPQHF,-,TRBJ1-5,TRBV15,-
TGTGCCACCAGGGGGCGGGGGACCAACCAAGAGACCCAGTACTTC,CATRGRGTNQETQYF,-,TRBJ2-5,TRBV12-3/TRBV12-4,few
TGTGCCAGCAGCACTTGGACACGGGACTACGAGCAGTACTTC,CASSTWTRDYEQYF,-,TRBJ2-7,TRBV7-8,-
TGTGCCAGCAGCCGACAAGGGGGGTATAGCAATCAGCCCCAGCATTTT,CASSRQGGYSNQPQHF,-,TRBJ1-5,TRBV11-2,-
TGCGCCAGCAGCCAAGGGACAGGGGTACCGAGTGAAAAACTGTTTTTT,CASSQGTGVPSEKLFF,TRBD1,TRBJ1-4,TRBV5-1,-
TGTGCCAGCAGACCAGGGACTAGCGGGAAAGAGACCCAGTACTTC,CASRPGTSGKETQYF,TRBD2,TRBJ2-5,TRBV4-2,few
TGCAGCGTTGCGGTGACGGGTTACGAGCAGTACTTC,CSVAVTGYEQYF,-,TRBJ2-7,TRBV29-1,-
TGTGCCATCAGTGAGGTTCGGGCGGGGAACACTGAAGCTTTCTTT,CAISEVRAGNTEAFF,-,TRBJ1-1,TRBV10-3,-
TGTGCCAGCAGTCGGGGGGAGGGGGGTACCAATGAGCAGTTCTTC,CASSRGEGGTNEQFF,-,TRBJ2-1,TRBV12-3/TRBV12-4,-
TGCAGCGTAGCAGGGACAGGGTCGGGAGATACGCAGTATTTT,CSVAGTGSGDTQYF,TRBD1,TRBJ2-3,TRBV29-1,-
TGTGCCAGCAGCTTAGGGCACGGGAACACTGAAGCTTTCTTT,CASSLGHGNTEAFF,-,TRBJ1-1,TRBV7-8,-
TGTGCCAGCAAAAAGACTAGCCTTACCACAGATACGCAGTATTTT,CASKKTSLTTDTQYF,TRBD2,TRBJ2-3,TRBV12-3/TRBV12-4,-
TGTGCCAGCAGCTTAGGAGTGGACCAGACCCAGTACTTC,CASSLGVDQTQYF,-,TRBJ2-5,TRBV7-9,few